The present entry profiles one T cell receptor (beta chain) with its context. The data are from a study of early T cells in non-severe SARS-CoV-2 infection. Study-wide background: The chains were unpaired, and the sequenced material was bulk RNA from unsorted whole blood.

Each single cDNA molecule received a unique molecular identifier. TCRdb passed the 5' RACE reads through MiXCR, listing each CDR3 protein once. The table lists around 92,000 distinct CDR3 sequences, about 10% of them singletons. CDR1 is MNHNY, CDR2 SVGAGI, per germline (reference sequence). There are 13 residues in the CDR3. V was clipped by 2 bases and J by 2 bases, with 6 bases between them. The sequencing input was whole blood. The chain is built from TRBV6-6 and TRBJ1-1; D unclear. The sequence was obtained from an adult who was a healthcare worker with PCR-confirmed SARS-CoV-2 infection or an uninfected control (not recorded which). CDR3: CASSYNDNTEAFF. The CDR3 nucleotides read TGTGCCAGCAGTTACAACGACAACACTGAAGCTTTCTTT.